These T cell receptor beta chains were read from a single sample in a study of T cell responses to AZD1222 COVID-19 vaccine. TCRdb's copy holds only in-frame clones and misses some; the assay was immunoSEQ multiplex PCR. The profile shows 150,000 to 170,000 clones, about 86% of them singletons. The sample here was peripheral blood, taken on day 0 of MenACWY control vaccination. Receptor source: an adult in good health. CDR3s include the opening cysteine and the closing phenylalanine or tryptophan. A D gene is named only where the DNA matches it firmly.

d_call	v_call	j_call	cdr3_aa	cdr3_nt
TRBD1	TRBV12-3/TRBV12-4	TRBJ1-4	CASDDRVGEKLFF	TGTGCCAGCGATGACAGGGTGGGGGAAAAACTGTTTTTT
.	TRBV9	TRBJ1-3	CASSVGSGSGNTIYF	TGTGCCAGCAGCGTTGGCAGCGGCTCTGGAAACACCATATATTTT
.	TRBV6-2/TRBV6-3	TRBJ1-5	CASSSDSIGNQPQHF	TGTGCCAGCAGTAGTGACTCAATCGGCAATCAGCCCCAGCATTTT
.	TRBV6-2/TRBV6-3	TRBJ2-5	CASSARGRGDQYF	TGTGCCAGCAGTGCCCGGGGTCGGGGCGACCAGTACTTC
TRBD1	TRBV10-3	TRBJ1-4	CATRRDRGDEKLFF	TGTGCCACCCGGAGGGACAGGGGAGATGAAAAACTGTTTTTT
TRBD2	TRBV7-8	TRBJ2-2	CASSPTSGTNTGELFF	TGTGCCAGCAGCCCCACTAGCGGAACGAACACCGGGGAGCTGTTTTTT
TRBD1	TRBV18	TRBJ1-3	CASSPRTGGTGNTIYF	TGTGCCAGCTCACCCAGGACAGGGGGCACTGGAAACACCATATATTTT
TRBD1	TRBV6-6	TRBJ2-3	CASRGREDTQYF	TGTGCCTCCAGGGGGCGCGAAGATACGCAGTATTTT
.	TRBV5-1	TRBJ2-5	CASSPMMVGEETQYF	TGCGCCAGCAGCCCTATGATGGTGGGCGAGGAGACCCAGTACTTC
TRBD1	TRBV24-1	TRBJ1-2	CATSDVTGEAGYTF	TGTGCCACCAGTGATGTCACAGGGGAGGCTGGCTACACCTTC
.	TRBV2	TRBJ1-2	CATGTMNYGYTF	TGTGCCACCGGGACAATGAACTATGGCTACACCTTC
TRBD2	TRBV3-1/TRBV3-2	TRBJ2-2	CASSTLAGPNTGELFF	TGTGCCAGCAGTACACTAGCGGGGCCGAACACCGGGGAGCTGTTTTTT
TRBD2	TRBV10-2	TRBJ2-3	CASSEASGGAPTDTQYF	TGCGCCAGCAGTGAGGCTAGCGGGGGGGCCCCCACAGATACGCAGTATTTT